This section outlines one T cell receptor (beta chain) sequence together with its context. The junction does not match germline at one end; this may be a read error. The sample belongs to a study of response to subunit inactivated influenza vaccine. One entry per CDR3 protein, called by TCRdb with MiXCR from the RT-PCR reads. The sample yields roughly 540,000 distinct CDR3 sequences, roughly 25% seen once. The data also belong to a second study, concerning T cells expressing NK-cell markers. That investigation notes: With UMIs, 5'RACE template switching was used to make TCR beta cDNA.

Sequenced here: CD4+ T cells sorted from PBMCs, sampled 11 to 12 days after vaccination. This TCR was recovered from a man aged 50-59 years who received an inactivated influenza vaccine.

CDR3 residues: CSVEQGGNEAYF. CDR3 nucleotide sequence: TGCAGCGTTGAACAGGGAGGGAATGAAGCTTACTTT. The chain is built from TRBV29-1 and TRBJ1-1; possibly TRBD1 for D (5 bases). Germline assignment: CDR1 SQVTM and CDR2 ANQGSEA. The CDR3 length is 12 residues.